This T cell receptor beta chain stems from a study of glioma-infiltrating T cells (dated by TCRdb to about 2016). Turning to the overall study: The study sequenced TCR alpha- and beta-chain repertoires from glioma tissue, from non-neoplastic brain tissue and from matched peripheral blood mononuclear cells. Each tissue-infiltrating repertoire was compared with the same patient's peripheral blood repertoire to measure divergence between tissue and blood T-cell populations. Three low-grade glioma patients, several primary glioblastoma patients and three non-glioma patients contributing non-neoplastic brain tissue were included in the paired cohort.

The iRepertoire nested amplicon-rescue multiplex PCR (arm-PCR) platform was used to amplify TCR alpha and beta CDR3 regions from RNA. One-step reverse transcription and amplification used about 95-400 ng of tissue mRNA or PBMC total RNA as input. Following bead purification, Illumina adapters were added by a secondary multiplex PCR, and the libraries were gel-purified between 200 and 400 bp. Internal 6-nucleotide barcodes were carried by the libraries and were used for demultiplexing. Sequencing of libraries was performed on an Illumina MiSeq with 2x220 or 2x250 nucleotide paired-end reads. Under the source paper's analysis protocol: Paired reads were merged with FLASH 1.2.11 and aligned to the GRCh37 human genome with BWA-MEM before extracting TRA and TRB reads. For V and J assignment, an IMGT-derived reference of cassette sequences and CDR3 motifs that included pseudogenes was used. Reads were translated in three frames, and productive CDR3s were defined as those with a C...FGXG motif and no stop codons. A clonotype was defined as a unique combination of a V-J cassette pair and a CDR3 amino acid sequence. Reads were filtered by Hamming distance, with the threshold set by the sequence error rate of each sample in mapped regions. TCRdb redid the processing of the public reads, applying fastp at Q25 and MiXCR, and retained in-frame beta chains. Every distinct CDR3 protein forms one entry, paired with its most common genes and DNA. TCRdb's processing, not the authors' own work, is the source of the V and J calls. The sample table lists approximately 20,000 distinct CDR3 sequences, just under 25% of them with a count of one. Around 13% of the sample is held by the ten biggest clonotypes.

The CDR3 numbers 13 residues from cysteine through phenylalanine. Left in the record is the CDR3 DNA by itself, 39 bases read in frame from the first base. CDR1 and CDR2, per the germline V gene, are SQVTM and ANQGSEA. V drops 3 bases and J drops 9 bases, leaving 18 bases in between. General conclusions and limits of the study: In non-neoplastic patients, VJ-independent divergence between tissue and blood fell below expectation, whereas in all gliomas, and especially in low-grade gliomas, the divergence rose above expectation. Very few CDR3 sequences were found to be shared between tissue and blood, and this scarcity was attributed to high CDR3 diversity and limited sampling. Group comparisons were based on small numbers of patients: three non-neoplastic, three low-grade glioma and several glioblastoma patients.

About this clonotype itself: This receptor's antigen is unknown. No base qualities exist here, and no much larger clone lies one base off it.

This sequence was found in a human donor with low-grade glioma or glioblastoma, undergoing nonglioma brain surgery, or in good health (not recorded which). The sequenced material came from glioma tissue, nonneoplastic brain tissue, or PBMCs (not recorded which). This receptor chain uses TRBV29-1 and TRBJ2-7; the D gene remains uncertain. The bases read TGCAGCGTTGATCCAGGACGAGAACCCGGGCAGTACTTC. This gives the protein CSVDPGREPGQYF.